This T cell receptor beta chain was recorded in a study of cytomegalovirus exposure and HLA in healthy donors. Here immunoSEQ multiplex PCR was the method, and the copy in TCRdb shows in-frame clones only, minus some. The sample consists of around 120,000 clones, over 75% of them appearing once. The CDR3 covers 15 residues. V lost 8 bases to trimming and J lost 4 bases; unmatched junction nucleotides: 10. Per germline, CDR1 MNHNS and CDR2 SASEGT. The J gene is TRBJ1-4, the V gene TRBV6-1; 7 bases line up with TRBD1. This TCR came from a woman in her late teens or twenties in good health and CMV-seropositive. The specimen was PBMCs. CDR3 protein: CASSNRQGYNEKLFF. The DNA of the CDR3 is TGTGCCAGCTCTAATCGACAGGGCTATAATGAAAAACTGTTTTTT.